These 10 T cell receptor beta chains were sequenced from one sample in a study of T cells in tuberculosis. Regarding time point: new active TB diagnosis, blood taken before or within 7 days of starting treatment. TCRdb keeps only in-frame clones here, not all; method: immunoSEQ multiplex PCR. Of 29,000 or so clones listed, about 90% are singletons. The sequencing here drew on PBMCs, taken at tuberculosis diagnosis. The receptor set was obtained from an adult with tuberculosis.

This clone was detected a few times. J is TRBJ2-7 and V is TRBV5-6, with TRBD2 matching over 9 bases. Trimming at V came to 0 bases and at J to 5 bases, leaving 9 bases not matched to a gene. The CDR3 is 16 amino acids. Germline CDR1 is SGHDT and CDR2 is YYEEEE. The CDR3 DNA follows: TGTGCCAGCAGCTTGGGAAGCGGGAGGATGATCGACGAGCAGTACTTC. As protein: CASSLGSGRMIDEQYF.

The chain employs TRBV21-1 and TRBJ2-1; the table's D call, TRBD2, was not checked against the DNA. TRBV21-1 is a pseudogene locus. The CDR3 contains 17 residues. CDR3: CASSRKGAGHSYNEQFF. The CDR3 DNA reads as TGTGCCAGCAGCCGCAAGGGAGCGGGTCACTCCTACAATGAGCAGTTCTTC.

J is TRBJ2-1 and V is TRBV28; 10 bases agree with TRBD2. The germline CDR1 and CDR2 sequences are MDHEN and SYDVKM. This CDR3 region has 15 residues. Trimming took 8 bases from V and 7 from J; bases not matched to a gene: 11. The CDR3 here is CASLSGRALGNEQFF. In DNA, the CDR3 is TGTGCCAGCCTAAGCGGGAGGGCCTTAGGTAATGAGCAGTTCTTC.

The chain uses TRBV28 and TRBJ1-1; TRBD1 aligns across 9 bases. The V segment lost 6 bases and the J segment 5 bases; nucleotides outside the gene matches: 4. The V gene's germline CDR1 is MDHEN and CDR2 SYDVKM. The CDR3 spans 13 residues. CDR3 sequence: CASRGTGRTEAFF. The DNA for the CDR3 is TGTGCCAGCAGAGGGACAGGGCGTACTGAAGCTTTCTTT.

CDR3 residues: CASSLSAMNTEAFF. The CDR3 coding sequence is TGTGCCAGCAGTCTCAGTGCCATGAACACTGAAGCTTTCTTT. V and J are TRBV27 and TRBJ1-1; D not certain. V lost 5 bases, J lost 0 bases, and 10 bases lay in between. The CDR3 sequence is 14 residues long. The germline V gene encodes CDR1 MNHEY and CDR2 SMNVEV (reference sequence).

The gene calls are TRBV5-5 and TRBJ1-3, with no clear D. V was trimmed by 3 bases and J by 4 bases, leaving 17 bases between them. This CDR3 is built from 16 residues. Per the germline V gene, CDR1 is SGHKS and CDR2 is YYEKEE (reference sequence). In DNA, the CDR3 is TGTGCCAGCAGCTGGGTGGGCAGATACGCGGGAAACACCATATATTTT. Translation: CASSWVGRYAGNTIYF. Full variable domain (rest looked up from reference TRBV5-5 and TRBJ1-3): DAGVTQSPTHLIKTRGQQVTLRCSPISGHKSVSWYQQVLGQGPQFIFQYYEKEERGRGNFPDRFSARQFPNYSSELNVNALLLGDSALYLCASSWVGRYAGNTIYFGEGSWLTVV.

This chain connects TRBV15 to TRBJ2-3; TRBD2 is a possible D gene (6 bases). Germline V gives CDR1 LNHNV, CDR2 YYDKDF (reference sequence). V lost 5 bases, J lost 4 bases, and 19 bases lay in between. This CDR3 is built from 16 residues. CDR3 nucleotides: TGTGCCACCAGCCCCCAAGGGGCGGGGCGGGCAGATACGCAGTATTTT. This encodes CATSPQGAGRADTQYF.

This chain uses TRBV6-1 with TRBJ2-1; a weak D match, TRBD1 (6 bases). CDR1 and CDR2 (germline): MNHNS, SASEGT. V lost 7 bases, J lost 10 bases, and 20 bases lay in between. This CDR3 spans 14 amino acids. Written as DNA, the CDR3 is TGTGCCAGCAAGGGGGTACAAACTCGGGGCGAGCAGTTCTTC. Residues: CASKGVQTRGEQFF.

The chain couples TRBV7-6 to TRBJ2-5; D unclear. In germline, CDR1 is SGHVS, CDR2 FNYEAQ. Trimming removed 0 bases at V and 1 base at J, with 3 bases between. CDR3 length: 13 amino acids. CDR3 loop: CASSLARQETQYF. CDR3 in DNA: TGTGCCAGCAGCTTAGCGCGCCAAGAGACCCAGTACTTC.

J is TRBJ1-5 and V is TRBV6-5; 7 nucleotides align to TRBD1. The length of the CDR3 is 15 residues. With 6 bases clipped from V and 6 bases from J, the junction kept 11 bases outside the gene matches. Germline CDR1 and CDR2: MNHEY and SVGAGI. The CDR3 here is CASRKGQTRGQPQHF. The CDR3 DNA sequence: TGTGCCAGCAGAAAGGGACAGACCCGTGGTCAGCCCCAGCATTTT.